One sample yielded the 26 T cell receptor beta chains listed below, sequenced in a study of T cell repertoires in cytomegalovirus infection (dated by TCRdb to the late 2010s). Sequencing relied on an Illumina HiSeq 1500. TCRdb's own reprocessing of the public reads used fastp at Q25 and MiXCR and kept productive beta chains. Each entry merges the rows of one CDR3 protein and shows their most common DNA and genes. The sample table shows 680,000 or so distinct CDR3 sequences, and roughly a third are seen once. The top ten clonotypes cover 15% to 20% of the sample. The antigens for these receptors are not known. The sample's treatment or condition, from its label and the paper: in vitro stimulation with specific CMV peptide epitopes to enrich CMV-specific T cells. This specimen was cultured PBMCs, taken from culture after CMV antigen stimulation. These receptor sequences come from a human donor in good health (CMV status not recorded). Some clones in this sample may be carry-over from other donors' samples.

About this clonotype: One base away lies a much larger clone, so this may be a sequencing read error. V and J are TRBV7-2 and TRBJ1-2; 8 positions agree with TRBD1. V lost 8 bases and J lost 10; bases outside the gene matches: 12. Germline CDR1 and CDR2: SGHTA and FQGNSA. This CDR3 contains 13 residues. The CDR3 spells CASGIDRGKNYTF. The CDR3 DNA follows: TGTGCCAGCGGCATCGACAGGGGAAAGAACTACACCTTC.

This clonotype was seen a few times. The gene calls are TRBV12-3 or TRBV12-4 and TRBJ1-1, with 8 bases that match TRBD1. Losses at the gene ends were 5 bases for V and 11 bases for J; bases not matched to a gene: 7. This CDR3 spans 12 amino acids. As DNA, the CDR3 is TGTGCCAGCAGTATCGGGGACAGGAAGGCTTTCTTT. Its protein is CASSIGDRKAFF.

The chain has TRBV11-2 and TRBJ2-3, with D uncertain. Germline assignment: CDR1 SGHAT and CDR2 FQNNGV. Trimming shortened V by 5 bases and J by 4 bases, and 13 bases separated the two germline ends. This CDR3 has 14 amino acids. Written as DNA, the CDR3 is TGTGCCAGCAGCCCCCTTTTGATCCCAGATACGCAGTATTTT. The encoded protein is CASSPLLIPDTQYF.

The chain couples TRBV12-3 or TRBV12-4 to TRBJ1-2; TRBD1 matches 10 bases. V shed 1 base and J 8 bases; nucleotides not matched to a gene: 7. CDR3 length: 15 amino acids. The CDR3 DNA follows: TGTGCCAGCAGTTTAGGGGACAGGGGTGCATACGGCTACACCTTC. Residues: CASSLGDRGAYGYTF.

V usage is TRBV6-1 and J usage is TRBJ2-1; unclear D gene. There are 13 residues in the CDR3. V was pared by 8 bases and J by 8 bases, with 16 bases between. Germline CDR1 and CDR2: MNHNS and SASEGT. CDR3 sequence reads: CASGFESRDEQFF. In DNA form, the CDR3 reads TGTGCCAGCGGGTTTGAGTCACGGGATGAGCAGTTCTTC.

About this clonotype itself: This may be a read error, as it is one base from a much larger clone. The V gene is TRBV15, the J gene TRBJ2-3, with TRBD2 identical over 11 bases. Germline V gene data show CDR1 as LNHNV and CDR2 as YYDKDF (reference sequence). The CDR3 contains 15 residues. V trimming: 2 bases; J trimming: 4 bases; junction bases outside the gene matches: 2. The CDR3 loop reads CATSRLAGGPDTQYF. The CDR3 DNA follows: TGTGCCACCAGCAGACTAGCGGGAGGACCAGATACGCAGTATTTT.

The chain recombines TRBV6-2 or TRBV6-3 with TRBJ1-5; D call uncertain. The CDR3 is 13 residues long. Germline assignment: CDR1 MNHEY and CDR2 SVGEGT. The V end was cut by 2 bases, the J end by 15 bases, with 17 bases between. The CDR3: CASSYGIESFPHF. CDR3 sequence (DNA): TGTGCCAGCAGTTACGGAATAGAGTCCTTCCCGCATTTT.

The DNA for the CDR3 is TGCAGTGCTACGGGGTTACAGAACACTGAAGCTTTCTTT. This gives the protein CSATGLQNTEAFF. The chain recombines TRBV20-1 with TRBJ1-1; no clear D. The germline CDR1 and CDR2 sequences are DFQATT and SNEGSKA (reference sequence). V was cut by 4 bases and J by 1 base, with 10 bases left in between. The CDR3 contains 13 residues.

CDR3: CASSPPRSGGVYTEAFF. The CDR3 coding sequence is TGTGCCAGCTCACCACCGCGGTCAGGGGGAGTCTACACTGAAGCTTTCTTT. V usage is TRBV18 and J usage is TRBJ1-1; TRBD1 matches at 7 bases. The CDR3 runs 17 residues. Looked up from germline, CDR1 is KGHSH and CDR2 is LQKENI. V lost 0 bases and J lost 3; bases outside the gene matches: 10.

The chain is built from TRBV2 and TRBJ1-1, with TRBD1 as a possible D gene (5 bases). The V gene lost 4 bases and the J gene lost 1 base, with 10 bases spanning the gap. The germline gives CDR1 SNHLY, CDR2 FYNNEI. The length of the CDR3 is 14 residues. This CDR3 reads CASSGTIGNTEAFF. The CDR3 DNA follows: TGTGCCAGCAGTGGGACAATTGGGAACACTGAAGCTTTCTTT.

This clonotype occurred a few times. This chain links TRBV6-1 with TRBJ2-1, with D tentatively TRBD1 (6 bases). Germline V lookup: CDR1 MNHNS, CDR2 SASEGT. The CDR3 runs 15 residues. Trimming cost V 6 bases and J 10 bases, with 22 bases left between them. In nucleotides, the CDR3 is TGTGCCAGCAGGGGGTCACTGAGGGACAAGCCCGAGCAGTTCTTC. Its protein is CASRGSLRDKPEQFF.

This clonotype was seen a few times. This chain uses TRBV6-5 with TRBJ1-3; D is uncertain. This CDR3 has 16 residues. Germline V gene data show CDR1 as MNHEY and CDR2 as SVGAGI. Trimming left V 0 bases short and J 4 bases short, with 13 bases between. CDR3 protein: CASSYSSLREGNTIYF. CDR3 nucleotides: TGTGCCAGCAGTTACTCGAGTCTCCGGGAAGGAAACACCATATATTTT.

At least ten counts were recorded for this clonotype. The genes are TRBV7-2 and TRBJ2-3; no reliable D call. Between the trimmed V and J ends, which lost 0 bases and 5 bases, there was a span of 6 bases. Germline loops: CDR1 SGHTA, CDR2 FQGNSA. CDR3 length equals 13 residues. The CDR3, as DNA: TGTGCCAGCAGCTTAGCCCTCGGAGATACGCAGTATTTT. Translated, it gives CASSLALGDTQYF. Full variable domain (rest looked up from reference TRBV7-2 and TRBJ2-3): GAGVSQSPSNKVTEKGKDVELRCDPISGHTALYWYRQSLGQGLEFLIYFQGNSAPDKSGLPSDRFSAERTGGSVSTLTIQRTQQEDSAVYLCASSLALGDTQYFGPGTRLTVL.

A few counts support this clonotype. The rearrangement links TRBV10-3 to TRBJ1-1, with 9 positions matching TRBD1. With 8 bases clipped from V and 2 bases from J, the junction kept 6 bases outside the gene matches. CDR1 is ENHRY and CDR2 is SYGVKD in the germline V gene. There are 14 residues in the CDR3. The CDR3 sequence is CAIGRDRVNTEAFF. In nucleotides, the CDR3 is TGTGCCATCGGCCGGGACAGGGTAAACACTGAAGCTTTCTTT.

This chain joins TRBV12-3 or TRBV12-4 and TRBJ2-3; possible D gene TRBD1, 5 bases. The CDR3 is 15 residues long. The V gene lost 10 bases and the J gene lost 2 bases, with 19 bases spanning the gap. The DNA for the CDR3 is TGTGCCACCAGCCAGGGCAGACCCATCACAGATACGCAGTATTTT. Amino acid sequence: CATSQGRPITDTQYF.

This clonotype was seen a single time. The chain links TRBV24-1 to TRBJ2-1, with 9 positions matching TRBD2. The CDR3 has 15 amino acids. Trimming cost V 3 bases and J 8 bases; bases outside gene matches: 7. The germline V gene has CDR1 KGHDR and CDR2 SFDVKD. The CDR3 protein is CATSDPGLARDEQFF. CDR3 nucleotides: TGTGCCACCAGTGATCCGGGACTAGCACGGGATGAGCAGTTCTTC.

V usage is TRBV5-4 and J usage is TRBJ2-5, with TRBD2 matching over 9 bases. The trim removed 5 bases at V and 2 bases at J, leaving 7 bases unmatched. The CDR3 runs to 15 residues. CDR1 and CDR2 from the germline V gene are SGHNT and YYREEE (reference sequence). The CDR3 sequence: CASSLTSGRQETQYF. CDR3 in DNA: TGTGCCAGCAGTCTGACTAGCGGAAGACAAGAGACCCAGTACTTC.

This chain connects TRBV6-5 to TRBJ2-7; the D call may be TRBD1 or TRBD2 (6 bases each). Germline values: CDR1 MNHEY, CDR2 SVGAGI. The germline V and J ends were trimmed by 4 bases and 1 base, with 17 bases remaining between them. The CDR3 extends over 16 amino acids. The CDR3 region has the DNA TGTGCCAGCAGTTCACGGATCGGGGGCTCTTCCTACGAGCAGTACTTC. It yields the protein CASSSRIGGSSYEQYF.

This clonotype was detected only a few times. J is TRBJ1-6 and V is TRBV12-3 or TRBV12-4; TRBD1 aligns across 7 bases. V lost 5 bases to trimming and J lost 9 bases; unmatched junction nucleotides: 7. The CDR3 extends over 14 amino acids. The CDR3 DNA reads TGTGCCAGCAGTCTAACGGGACAGATTTCACCCCTCCACTTT. The encoded protein is CASSLTGQISPLHF.

Regarding this clonotype: A much bigger clone sits one base away, suggesting this may be a read error. The genes are TRBV20-1 and TRBJ2-1; D perhaps matches TRBD2 (6 bases). V lost 3 bases and J lost 2, with 8 bases in between. This CDR3 is built from 13 residues. Germline V gene lookup returns CDR1 DFQATT and CDR2 SNEGSKA (reference sequence). CDR3 nucleotides: TGCAGTGCTAGCGGGAGCACCTACAATGAGCAGTTCTTC. This gives the protein CSASGSTYNEQFF.

The chain links TRBV6-6 to TRBJ1-4; TRBD1 matches 9 bases. The ends lost 5 bases at V and 8 bases at J; junction bases unmatched: 6. The V gene's germline CDR1 is MNHNY and CDR2 SVGAGI (reference sequence). The CDR3 is made up of 14 amino acids. The CDR3 sequence: CASSGTGFEEKLFF. The DNA of the CDR3 is TGTGCCAGCAGTGGGACAGGGTTTGAAGAAAAACTGTTTTTT.

The rearrangement uses TRBV2 and TRBJ2-1; TRBD1 might be the D (5 bases). This CDR3 has 11 amino acids. Deletions cut 7 bases from V and 12 bases from J, with 13 bases between. Germline loops: CDR1 SNHLY, CDR2 FYNNEI. CDR3 sequence reads: CASTPQGSQFF. CDR3 in DNA: TGTGCCAGCACCCCCCAGGGCTCGCAGTTCTTC.

V is TRBV11-2 and J is TRBJ2-4; 10 bases align to TRBD2. CDR3 length: 14 residues. The trim removed 4 bases at V and 5 bases at J, leaving 2 bases unmatched. Germline V gene lookup returns CDR1 SGHAT and CDR2 FQNNGV. CDR3 residues: CASSWGTSENIQYF. The CDR3 bases are TGTGCCAGCAGCTGGGGGACTAGCGAAAACATTCAGTACTTC.

V usage is TRBV18 and J usage is TRBJ2-7; D ambiguous. V shed 0 bases and J shed 3 bases, with 6 bases lying between them. This CDR3 is 13 amino acids long. Per the germline V gene, CDR1 is KGHSH and CDR2 is LQKENI. The CDR3 loop reads CASSPPTNYEQYF. The CDR3 DNA is TGTGCCAGCTCACCACCGACAAACTACGAGCAGTACTTC.

This clonotype was seen a handful of times. V usage is TRBV11-2 and J usage is TRBJ2-1; D is unresolved. This CDR3 comprises 14 residues. Germline CDR1 reads SGHAT; CDR2 reads FQNNGV. V dropped 2 bases and J dropped 5 bases, with 10 bases sitting between them. CDR3 protein: CASSLRAGHNEQFF. CDR3 DNA: TGTGCCAGCAGCTTAAGGGCAGGACACAATGAGCAGTTCTTC.

In its sample, this clonotype was seen a few times. V is TRBV4-1 and J is TRBJ1-2; D might be TRBD1 (6 bases). CDR1 and CDR2 (germline): MGHRA, YSYEKL. CDR3 length: 16 amino acids. Trimming cost V 5 bases and J 4 bases, with 20 bases left between them. The CDR3 is CASSYFPGTPTYGYTF. The CDR3, as DNA: TGCGCCAGCAGCTATTTTCCCGGGACACCAACCTATGGCTACACCTTC.